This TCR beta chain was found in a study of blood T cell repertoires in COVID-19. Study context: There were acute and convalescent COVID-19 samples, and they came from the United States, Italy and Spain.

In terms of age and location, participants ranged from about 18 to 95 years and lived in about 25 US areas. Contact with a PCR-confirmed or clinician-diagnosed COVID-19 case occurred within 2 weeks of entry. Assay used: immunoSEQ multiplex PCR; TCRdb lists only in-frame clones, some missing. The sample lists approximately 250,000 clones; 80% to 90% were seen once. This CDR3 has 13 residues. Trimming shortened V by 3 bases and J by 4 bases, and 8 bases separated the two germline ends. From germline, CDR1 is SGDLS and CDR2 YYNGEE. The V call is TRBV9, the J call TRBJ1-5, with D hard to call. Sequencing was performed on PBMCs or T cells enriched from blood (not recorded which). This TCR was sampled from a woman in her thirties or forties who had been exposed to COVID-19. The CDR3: CASSADYNQPQHF. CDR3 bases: TGTGCCAGCAGCGCCGACTATAATCAGCCCCAGCATTTT.